These 32 T cell receptor beta chains were sequenced from one sample in a study of cytomegalovirus exposure and HLA in healthy donors (dated 2017 in TCRdb). Receptor amplification or capture employed the immunoSEQ multiplex PCR assay. For the multiplex PCR, a mixture combining 60 forward primers for TCR Vbeta segments and 13 reverse primers for TCR Jbeta segments was used. TCRdb obtained this table from immuneACCESS and retained in-frame rearrangements with V and J assigned. These tables miss some clones; where compared with another copy, unresolved V genes account for less than half of the shortfall, and the remainder is unexplained. This sample comprises around 110,000 clones, about four fifths of them detected only once. The leading ten clones occupy just under 3% of the sample. Sequencing was done on a sample of PBMCs. These receptor sequences come from a woman between 18 and 29 years old in good health and CMV-seropositive.

This chain connects TRBV20-1 to TRBJ2-1; tentative D call: TRBD2 (5 bases). The CDR3 is 11 amino acids. Germline V gives CDR1 DFQATT, CDR2 SNEGSKA (reference sequence). Trimming took off 5 bases at V and 10 bases at J, with 12 bases between the two ends. The CDR3 DNA is TGCAGTGCTGAGGGCCACCCCGAGCAGTTCTTC. This translates into CSAEGHPEQFF.

The DNA of the CDR3 is TGTGCCAGCAGCTTAGGACAGAGCTCTGGAAACACCATATATTTT. Its protein product is CASSLGQSSGNTIYF. The chain carries TRBV13 and TRBJ1-3; D unclear. The CDR3 loop spans 15 amino acids. Germline CDR1 PRHDT, CDR2 FYEKMQ (reference sequence). Trimming stripped 0 bases from V and 0 bases from J, with 6 bases between.

The chain recombines TRBV11-3 with TRBJ2-7; 11 nucleotides agree with TRBD1. This CDR3 contains 13 residues. CDR1 is SGHNT, CDR2 YENEEA, per germline. The V gene end was trimmed by 7 bases and the J gene end by 7 bases; junction bases not matched to a gene: 6. CDR3: CASTGQGAGEQYF. The CDR3 DNA sequence: TGTGCCAGCACCGGACAGGGGGCCGGGGAGCAGTACTTC. The complete variable domain, with remaining parts taken from reference TRBV11-3 and TRBJ2-7, reads EAGVVQSPRYKIIEKKQPVAFWCNPISGHNTLYWYLQNLGQGPELLIRYENEEAVDDSQLPKDRFSAERLKGVDSTLKIQPAELGDSAVYLCASTGQGAGEQYFGPGTRLTVT.

This clone occurred a few times. The V call is TRBV28, the J call TRBJ2-7; maybe TRBD2 (6 bases). The CDR3 has 15 amino acids. Trimming removed 4 bases from V and 2 bases from J, with 15 bases in between. Germline CDR1 MDHEN, CDR2 SYDVKM. This CDR3 is CASSSEGRPTYEQYF. CDR3 in DNA: TGTGCCAGCAGTTCGGAGGGGAGGCCGACCTACGAGCAGTACTTC. The full variable domain, its missing parts supplied by reference TRBV28 and TRBJ2-7, is DVKVTQSSRYLVKRTGEKVFLECVQDMDHENMFWYRQDPGLGLRLIYFSYDVKMKEKGDIPEGYSVSREKKERFSLILESASTNQTSMYLCASSSEGRPTYEQYFGPGTRLTVT.

This chain connects TRBV5-4 to TRBJ1-5, with 7 bases lining up with TRBD1. The CDR3 runs to 16 residues. Losses at the gene ends were 0 bases for V and 4 bases for J; bases not matched to a gene: 7. CDR1 and CDR2 from the germline V gene are SGHNT and YYREEE (reference sequence). The CDR3: CASSLGGGGWNQPQHF. In nucleotides, the CDR3 is TGTGCCAGCAGCTTGGGAGGAGGGGGCTGGAATCAGCCCCAGCATTTT.

J is TRBJ2-7 and V is TRBV10-3, with 7 bases identical to TRBD1. The CDR3 runs 13 residues. V trimming: 4 bases; J trimming: 3 bases; junction bases outside the gene matches: 3. The germline V gene has CDR1 ENHRY and CDR2 SYGVKD. CDR3 sequence: CAISGQGDYEQYF. Written as DNA, the CDR3 is TGTGCCATCAGTGGTCAGGGGGACTACGAGCAGTACTTC.

The V gene is TRBV5-1, the J gene TRBJ2-1, with 10 bases lining up with TRBD2. The V segment lost 5 bases and the J segment 6 bases; nucleotides outside the gene matches: 8. CDR3 size: 15 residues. From germline, CDR1 is SGHRS and CDR2 YFSETQ. For the CDR3, the DNA is TGCGCCAGCAGGGCGGGACTAGCGATACCCAATGAGCAGTTCTTC. Residues: CASRAGLAIPNEQFF.

This chain links TRBV2 with TRBJ2-5, with 8 bases matching TRBD1. Germline CDR1 reads SNHLY; CDR2 reads FYNNEI. The CDR3 consists of 14 residues. V shed 6 bases, J shed 4 bases, and the junction held 7 bases outside the gene matches. CDR3 region: CASREMTGAETQYF. The CDR3 nucleotides are TGTGCCAGCAGAGAGATGACAGGGGCAGAGACCCAGTACTTC.

The chain links TRBV25-1 to TRBJ2-6, with D uncertain. In germline, CDR1 is MGHDK, CDR2 SYGVNS. V was shortened by 11 bases and J by 0 bases, with 11 bases between the two germline ends. The CDR3 totals 14 residues. The CDR3 region is CARTTSSGANVLTF. The CDR3 region has the DNA TGTGCCCGCACCACCAGCTCTGGGGCCAACGTCCTGACTTTC.

Only a few counts were recorded for this clone. This sequence joins TRBV9 and TRBJ1-2, with TRBD1 matching 9 bases. CDR3 length: 13 residues. The V gene end was trimmed by 3 bases and the J gene end by 5 bases; junction bases not matched to a gene: 2. In germline, CDR1 is SGDLS, CDR2 YYNGEE. The CDR3 spells CASSEGQGYGYTF. The CDR3 DNA sequence: TGTGCCAGCAGCGAAGGACAGGGGTATGGCTACACCTTC.

This chain's CDR3 is CASSADRGSYGYTF. As DNA, the CDR3 is TGTGCCAGCAGCGCAGACAGGGGTTCCTATGGCTACACCTTC. This chain connects TRBV5-4 to TRBJ1-2; TRBD1 agrees at 8 bases. CDR1 and CDR2 (germline): SGHNT, YYREEE (reference sequence). The V and J ends lost 4 bases and 4 bases, in that order; junction bases with no gene match: 6. The CDR3 totals 14 residues.

This chain uses TRBV23-1 with TRBJ2-7; D possibly corresponds to TRBD2 (5 bases). TRBV23-1 is placed among ORFs of uncertain function. Trimming pared 7 bases from V and 4 bases from J, leaving 17 bases between. The CDR3 has 14 amino acids. CDR3 region: CASIRREGIYEQYF. CDR3 DNA sequence: TGCGCCAGCATCCGCCGCGAGGGAATTTACGAGCAGTACTTC.

The V gene is TRBV10-2, the J gene TRBJ1-5; 9 bases fit TRBD1. With 6 bases clipped from V and 7 bases from J, the junction kept 7 bases outside the gene matches. The germline V gene encodes CDR1 WSHSY and CDR2 SAAADI. This CDR3 comprises 14 residues. The CDR3 sequence: CASSVQGAGQPQHF. The CDR3 coding sequence is TGCGCCAGCAGCGTACAGGGGGCCGGGCAGCCCCAGCATTTT.

This clone was detected only a few times. This sequence joins TRBV27 and TRBJ1-5; 10 bases map to TRBD1. The CDR3 consists of 16 residues. J lost 5 bases, V lost 3 bases, and 7 bases had no gene match. Germline V CDR1 and CDR2: MNHEY, SMNVEV (reference sequence). CDR3 protein: CASSFSDRGRDQPQHF. The CDR3, as DNA: TGTGCCAGCAGTTTCTCAGACAGGGGGCGCGATCAGCCCCAGCATTTT.

The chain joins TRBV9 to TRBJ2-2, with 11 bases identical to TRBD1. The CDR3 has 16 residues. Trimming cost V 3 bases and J 4 bases; bases outside gene matches: 5. In germline, CDR1 is SGDLS, CDR2 YYNGEE. The CDR3 DNA reads as TGTGCCAGCAGCGCGTATGGGACAGGGGGCACCGGGGAGCTGTTTTTT. The encoded protein is CASSAYGTGGTGELFF.

This chain connects TRBV7-3 to TRBJ2-7; D gene unclear. This CDR3 is 14 amino acids long. The germline V gene has CDR1 SGHTA and CDR2 FQGTGA. Trimming took off 2 bases at V and 0 bases at J, with 8 bases between the two ends. DNA of the CDR3: TGTGCCAGCAGCTTATCGCCAGTCTCCTACGAGCAGTACTTC. Translating it yields CASSLSPVSYEQYF.

The gene calls are TRBV28 and TRBJ2-5; D is perhaps TRBD2 (7 bases). V was clipped by 3 bases and J by 5 bases, with 16 bases between them. There are 15 residues in the CDR3. Germline-derived CDR1 and CDR2 are MDHEN and SYDVKM. The CDR3 sequence is CASSLGGGSGETQYF. CDR3 sequence (DNA): TGTGCCAGCAGTTTGGGGGGCGGGAGCGGGGAGACCCAGTACTTC.

This chain connects TRBV30 to TRBJ2-7, with D maybe TRBD1 (6 bases). V was pared by 0 bases and J by 1 base, with 13 bases between. There are 15 residues in the CDR3. The germline CDR1 and CDR2 sequences are GTSNPN and SVGIG (reference sequence). CDR3 sequence: CAWSVPDRESYEQYF. The DNA for the CDR3 is TGTGCCTGGAGTGTCCCGGACAGAGAGTCCTACGAGCAGTACTTC.

This chain connects TRBV27 to TRBJ1-2, with D unresolved. Germline V gene lookup returns CDR1 MNHEY and CDR2 SMNVEV (reference sequence). The CDR3 sequence is 13 residues long. Trimming took 2 bases from V and 7 from J, leaving 11 bases between them. CDR3 amino acids: CASSLMTRGGYTF. CDR3 sequence (DNA): TGTGCCAGCAGTTTAATGACACGGGGTGGCTACACCTTC.

The CDR3 protein is CASRPYTDTQYF. The CDR3 DNA reads as TGTGCCAGCAGACCCTACACAGATACGCAGTATTTT. The rearrangement uses TRBV28 and TRBJ2-3; no firm D call. Trimming removed 6 bases from V and 2 bases from J, with 6 bases in between. The length of the CDR3 is 12 residues. Germline CDR1 reads MDHEN; CDR2 reads SYDVKM.

The chain uses TRBV9 and TRBJ2-2, with a tentative D call TRBD2 (5 bases). V lost 4 bases, J lost 3 bases, and 10 bases lay in between. Germline V lookup: CDR1 SGDLS, CDR2 YYNGEE. This CDR3 spans 14 amino acids. The CDR3 nucleotides are TGTGCCAGCAGCCAGCGGAGTCACACCGGGGAGCTGTTTTTT. It yields the protein CASSQRSHTGELFF. Based on the CDR3 plus reference TRBV9 and TRBJ2-2, the full variable domain is DSGVTQTPKHLITATGQRVTLRCSPRSGDLSVYWYQQSLDQGLQFLIQYYNGEERAKGNILERFSAQQFPDLHSELNLSSLELGDSALYFCASSQRSHTGELFFGEGSRLTVL.

This clone was seen just once. The rearrangement joins TRBV27 to TRBJ2-7; D is possibly TRBD1 (6 bases). The length of the CDR3 is 14 residues. V shed 4 bases and J shed 7 bases, with 17 bases lying between them. Germline-derived CDR1 and CDR2 are MNHEY and SMNVEV (reference sequence). The CDR3 nucleotides read TGTGCCAGCAGTTGTGGAACAGGGACGGGGGAGCAGTACTTC. Protein product: CASSCGTGTGEQYF.

This chain joins TRBV7-8 and TRBJ1-2; tentatively, D is TRBD1 (5 bases). The CDR3 contains 15 residues. V lost 4 bases, J lost 2 bases, and 14 bases lay in between. The germline gives CDR1 SGHVS, CDR2 FQNEAQ. CDR3 region: CASSSLWTKNYGYTF. CDR3 sequence (DNA): TGTGCCAGCAGCTCACTATGGACAAAGAACTATGGCTACACCTTC.

The genes are TRBV5-1 and TRBJ2-3; 8 bases are shared with TRBD2. CDR3 length: 17 residues. From germline, CDR1 is SGHRS and CDR2 YFSETQ. Germline trimming cut 6 bases from V and 4 bases from J; bases unmatched to any gene: 16. CDR3 nucleotide sequence: TGCGCCAGCACCAATGTGACCGGGAGGGAAATTCCAGATACGCAGTATTTT. This encodes CASTNVTGREIPDTQYF.

This clone was seen only a few times. The V and J genes are TRBV19 and TRBJ2-3; no firm D call. The germline V gene encodes CDR1 LNHDA and CDR2 SQIVND (reference sequence). The CDR3 contains 15 residues. With 3 bases removed from V and 0 bases from J, the gap between germline ends came to 10 bases. The CDR3 here is CASSILGTSTDTQYF. The CDR3 coding sequence is TGTGCCAGTAGTATTTTGGGCACTAGCACAGATACGCAGTATTTT. Full variable domain (rest looked up from reference TRBV19 and TRBJ2-3): DGGITQSPKYLFRKEGQNVTLSCEQNLNHDAMYWYRQDPGQGLRLIYYSQIVNDFQKGDIAEGYSVSREKKESFPLTVTSAQKNPTAFYLCASSILGTSTDTQYFGPGTRLTVL.

This clone has only a few counts. The rearrangement links TRBV5-3 to TRBJ1-5; a possible D gene is TRBD1 (5 bases). TRBV5-3 is recorded as an ORF, its role being uncertain. Trimming cost V 0 bases and J 0 bases, with 7 bases left between them. This CDR3 has 15 amino acids. CDR3 sequence (DNA): TGTGCCAGAAGCTTGGAGGGGTATAGCAATCAGCCCCAGCATTTT. It translates to CARSLEGYSNQPQHF.

The chain joins TRBV6-4 to TRBJ2-2; 11 nucleotides agree with TRBD2. This CDR3 region has 15 residues. Germline V gene lookup returns CDR1 MRHNA and CDR2 SNTAGT. V shed 5 bases and J 4 bases; nucleotides not matched to a gene: 3. The CDR3 DNA sequence: TGTGCCAGCAGTACTAGCGGGAGTGGCACCGGGGAGCTGTTTTTT. It is translated as CASSTSGSGTGELFF.

The rearrangement uses TRBV19 and TRBJ1-4, with 11 bases that match TRBD1. The CDR3 loop spans 17 amino acids. The V gene's germline CDR1 is LNHDA and CDR2 SQIVND (reference sequence). After removal of 3 bases from V and 3 bases from J, the junction contained 6 bases not matched to a gene. DNA for the CDR3: TGTGCCAGTAGTATTTGGGACAGGGGGTCTTCTAATGAAAAACTGTTTTTT. Residues: CASSIWDRGSSNEKLFF. Together with reference TRBV19 and TRBJ1-4, the CDR3 gives the full variable domain: DGGITQSPKYLFRKEGQNVTLSCEQNLNHDAMYWYRQDPGQGLRLIYYSQIVNDFQKGDIAEGYSVSREKKESFPLTVTSAQKNPTAFYLCASSIWDRGSSNEKLFFGSGTQLSVL.

The J gene is TRBJ2-2, the V gene TRBV7-8; maybe TRBD2 (6 bases). Trimming took 3 bases from V and 2 from J, leaving 13 bases between them. The germline CDR1 and CDR2 sequences are SGHVS and FQNEAQ. The CDR3 consists of 16 residues. The CDR3 loop reads CASSFYSAGNTGELFF. The DNA for the CDR3 is TGTGCCAGCAGCTTCTATTCGGCGGGAAACACCGGGGAGCTGTTTTTT.

This chain links TRBV12-1 with TRBJ2-2; the D call of TRBD2 is as the table states it, not checked on the DNA. TRBV12-1 is given as a pseudogene. CDR3 size: 18 residues. CDR3: CASSFEEEAGAGTGELFF. The CDR3 DNA reads as TGTGCCAGCAGCTTTGAGGAAGAGGCGGGAGCGGGCACCGGGGAGCTGTTTTTT.

The genes are TRBV27 and TRBJ2-3; 7 bases are shared with TRBD2. CDR1 is MNHEY and CDR2 is SMNVEV in the germline V gene (reference sequence). V shed 5 bases and J 0 bases; nucleotides not matched to a gene: 5. The CDR3 runs to 15 residues. The CDR3: CASSQLATSTDTQYF. CDR3 nucleotide sequence: TGTGCCAGCAGTCAACTAGCGACTAGCACAGATACGCAGTATTTT.

This sequence joins TRBV6-6 and TRBJ2-7; 7 bases align to TRBD1. Germline loops: CDR1 MNHNY, CDR2 SVGAGI (reference sequence). Trimming at V came to 5 bases and at J to 2 bases, leaving 6 bases not matched to a gene. CDR3 length: 14 residues. The CDR3 DNA follows: TGTGCCAGCAGTAGGACAGGCCACACCTACGAGCAGTACTTC. Protein product: CASSRTGHTYEQYF.